This T cell receptor (beta chain) was recorded in a study of OX40 agonist ivuxolimab in advanced cancers. Study information: Averaging 60 years in age, with a range of about 23 to 79, the cohort was 82.7% male.

Trimming took off 3 bases at V and 6 bases at J, with 21 bases between the two ends. In germline, CDR1 is SEHNR, CDR2 FQNEAQ (reference sequence). CDR3 length equals 17 residues. TCRdb keeps only in-frame clones here, not all; method: immunoSEQ multiplex PCR. Among almost 50,000 clones listed, about 80% were seen once. Sample: CD4+ or CD8+ T cells sorted from blood, taken in a trial of the OX40 agonist ivuxolimab. The clonotype comes from an adult with an advanced solid tumor such as melanoma, head and neck, liver or kidney cancer. The V and J genes are TRBV7-9 and TRBJ2-1, with a tentative D call TRBD2 (6 bases). The CDR3 loop reads CASSFSRGLRTLNEQFF. CDR3 DNA: TGTGCCAGCAGCTTTTCGCGGGGTCTAAGGACCCTCAATGAGCAGTTCTTC.